The 19 T cell receptor beta chains given below trace back to one sample, sequenced in a study of identical twins. TCRdb reanalysed the 5' RACE reads using MiXCR and keeps one entry per CDR3 protein. The sample has 300,000 to 400,000 distinct CDR3 sequences, 12% seen once. This sample was also put to use in a study of yellow fever vaccine responses in identical twins.

Material for sequencing was CD8+ T cells sorted from blood. Receptors were obtained from a woman aged 18-35 years in good health.

In this sample, this clonotype turned up a few times. The J gene is TRBJ2-1, the V gene TRBV7-8; TRBD1 agrees at 8 bases. Unmatched junction bases numbered 5, after V lost 3 bases and J lost 7 bases. Germline lookup yields CDR1 SGHVS and CDR2 FQNEAQ. This CDR3 is 14 amino acids long. The CDR3 here is CASSLDRVGNEQFF. In nucleotides, the CDR3 is TGTGCCAGCAGCTTGGACAGGGTAGGGAATGAGCAGTTCTTC.

The chain joins TRBV19 to TRBJ1-1; TRBD1 is a possible D gene (6 bases). V lost 5 bases to trimming and J lost 0 bases, with 13 bases between them. CDR3 length: 15 residues. Germline CDR1 is LNHDA and CDR2 is SQIVND (reference sequence). CDR3 amino acids: CASSPWTEMNTEAFF. The CDR3 nucleotides read TGTGCCAGTAGTCCCTGGACAGAGATGAACACTGAAGCTTTCTTT.

This clonotype was detected many times. This chain connects TRBV6-7 to TRBJ2-1, with 8 positions matching TRBD2. TRBV6-7 is an open reading frame, and its role is uncertain. V gave up 6 bases and J gave up 8 bases; unmatched junction bases: 3. The CDR3 contains 12 residues. CDR3 sequence reads: CASSQTSDEQFF. In DNA, the CDR3 is TGTGCCAGCAGCCAGACTAGCGATGAGCAGTTCTTC.

Many counts were recorded for this clonotype. V usage is TRBV2 and J usage is TRBJ2-1; TRBD2 aligns across 8 bases. The CDR3 is made up of 15 amino acids. CDR1 is SNHLY and CDR2 is FYNNEI in the germline V gene. Germline trimming cut 5 bases from V and 7 bases from J; bases unmatched to any gene: 10. CDR3 protein: CASSLYSGTLNEQFF. In DNA, the CDR3 is TGTGCCAGCAGTCTATATAGCGGGACTTTAAATGAGCAGTTCTTC.

This clonotype showed up just a few times. The chain has TRBV4-1 and TRBJ2-3, with D unresolved. The V end was cut by 1 base, the J end by 6 bases, with 14 bases between. The CDR3 sequence is 15 residues long. Germline V gene sequence: CDR1 MGHRA, CDR2 YSYEKL. In nucleotides, the CDR3 is TGCGCCAGCAGCCAAGCTCCATCCCGTCCGGATACGCAGTATTTT. It yields the protein CASSQAPSRPDTQYF.

The table lists this clonotype with a few counts. V usage is TRBV11-2 and J usage is TRBJ2-3; TRBD2 aligns across 9 bases. There are 17 residues in the CDR3. Germline V gene lookup returns CDR1 SGHAT and CDR2 FQNNGV. The junction had 12 bases not matched to a gene; V was cut back by 5 bases and J by 3 bases. CDR3 DNA sequence: TGTGCCAGCAGCACCCCACGGGGCGGGGGGGCGACAGATACGCAGTATTTT. It is translated as CASSTPRGGGATDTQYF.

This clonotype was seen ten or more times. The chain couples TRBV5-5 to TRBJ2-1, with D perhaps TRBD1 (5 bases). The germline CDR1 and CDR2 sequences are SGHKS and YYEKEE (reference sequence). V lost 0 bases and J 4 bases, leaving 11 bases between the germline ends. The CDR3 is 15 residues long. The CDR3 DNA is TGTGCCAGCAGCTTGGAGGCAGGGTGGTACAATGAGCAGTTCTTC. Translated: CASSLEAGWYNEQFF.

This clonotype occurred a few times. V and J are TRBV15 and TRBJ2-2, with 8 bases identical to TRBD1. J was trimmed by 1 base and V by 1 base; bases with no gene match: 2. Germline V lookup: CDR1 LNHNV, CDR2 YYDKDF (reference sequence). There are 16 residues in the CDR3. The CDR3 coding sequence is TGTGCCACCAGCAGAGCAGGGGGCGGGAACACCGGGGAGCTGTTTTTT. It codes for CATSRAGGGNTGELFF. The variable domain in full, completed from reference TRBV15 and TRBJ2-2, reads DAMVIQNPRYQVTQFGKPVTLSCSQTLNHNVMYWYQQKSSQAPKLLFHYYDKDFNNEADTPDNFQSRRPNTSFCFLDIRSPGLGDTAMYLCATSRAGGGNTGELFFGEGSRLTVL.

V gene TRBV4-1 combines with J gene TRBJ1-2; D perhaps matches TRBD1 (6 bases). Germline CDR1 MGHRA, CDR2 YSYEKL. Deletions cut 10 bases from V and 4 bases from J, with 16 bases between. The CDR3 runs 13 residues. DNA for the CDR3: TGCGCCACCGGGAGAGACAGGCTCTATGGCTACACCTTC. It is translated as CATGRDRLYGYTF.

The chain has TRBV12-3 or TRBV12-4 and TRBJ2-3; D might be TRBD1 or TRBD2, each matching 6 bases. Trimming shortened V by 7 bases and J by 4 bases, and 12 bases separated the two germline ends. This CDR3 comprises 13 residues. Here the CDR3 reads CASKDGGADTQYF. Here the CDR3 DNA reads TGTGCCAGCAAAGACGGGGGCGCAGATACGCAGTATTTT.

This CDR3 is CSAKWPGPPTPNTDTQYF. CDR3 coding DNA: TGCAGTGCCAAGTGGCCGGGGCCCCCAACCCCGAACACAGATACGCAGTATTTT. V gene TRBV20-1 combines with J gene TRBJ2-3; D tentatively reads TRBD1 or TRBD2 (5 bases each). The CDR3 totals 18 residues. V was clipped by 6 bases and J by 2 bases, with 27 bases between them. The germline V gene has CDR1 DFQATT and CDR2 SNEGSKA (reference sequence).

This clonotype was observed many times. The rearrangement links TRBV24-1 to TRBJ1-2; 7 bases map to TRBD1. The V gene end was trimmed by 5 bases and the J gene end by 3 bases; junction bases not matched to a gene: 5. The CDR3 is 14 amino acids. Germline V CDR1 and CDR2: KGHDR, SFDVKD. The CDR3 reads CATSAATGYYGYTF. The CDR3 DNA reads as TGTGCCACCAGTGCCGCGACAGGGTACTATGGCTACACCTTC.

CDR3 protein: CASTSGSSLPTDTQYF. CDR3 nucleotides: TGTGCCAGCACCTCCGGGTCCAGCCTACCCACAGATACGCAGTATTTT. The chain uses TRBV6-1 and TRBJ2-3; the D is unclear. Germline loops: CDR1 MNHNS, CDR2 SASEGT. This CDR3 has 16 residues. Between the trimmed V and J ends, which lost 7 bases and 2 bases, there was a span of 19 bases.

This chain uses TRBV12-3 or TRBV12-4 with TRBJ2-7; the match to TRBD2 covers 13 bases. This CDR3 is built from 15 residues. V was pared by 3 bases and J by 2 bases, with 1 base of the junction left unmatched. CDR3 region: CASSLGLAGPYEQYF. The DNA of the CDR3 is TGTGCCAGCAGTTTGGGACTAGCGGGGCCCTACGAGCAGTACTTC.

Comment on this clonotype: At one of its ends the junction is not consistent with the germline gene, which may arise from a read error. The rearrangement links TRBV28 to TRBJ2-7; 13 nucleotides align to TRBD2. The germline V gene encodes CDR1 MDHEN and CDR2 SYDVKM. This CDR3 contains 19 residues. The CDR3 DNA sequence: TGTTCCAGCAGTTTAAGGGTCCGGACTAGCGGGAGTCCGCTTCGCGAGCAGTACTTC. Protein: CSSSLRVRTSGSPLREQYF.

This clonotype was detected many times. J is TRBJ1-1 and V is TRBV5-1, with D unresolved. The CDR3 loop spans 13 amino acids. Per the germline V gene, CDR1 is SGHRS and CDR2 is YFSETQ. Trimming removed 0 bases at V and 2 bases at J, with 5 bases between. In nucleotides, the CDR3 is TGCGCCAGCAGCTTGGAGGTAAACACTGAAGCTTTCTTT. Protein product: CASSLEVNTEAFF.

J is TRBJ2-1 and V is TRBV6-2 or TRBV6-3, with a weak D call TRBD1 (5 bases). Germline V CDR1 and CDR2: MNHEY, SVGEGT. CDR3 length: 15 amino acids. Trimming took off 6 bases at V and 5 bases at J, with 17 bases between the two ends. Here the CDR3 reads CASSADTHYHNEQFF. The CDR3 DNA is TGTGCCAGCAGCGCGGACACACACTATCACAATGAGCAGTTCTTC.

This clonotype was seen a handful of times. The rearrangement uses TRBV7-9 and TRBJ2-5; D is possibly TRBD1 (6 bases). The V and J ends lost 4 bases and 3 bases respectively, with 18 bases between them. Germline V gives CDR1 SEHNR, CDR2 FQNEAQ (reference sequence). This CDR3 comprises 16 residues. The CDR3 region has the DNA TGTGCCAGCAGCTCCCACCCAAGACAGGTGGAAGAGACCCAGTACTTC. Translated: CASSSHPRQVEETQYF. Drawing the rest from reference TRBV7-9 and TRBJ2-5, the complete variable domain is DTGVSQNPRHKITKRGQNVTFRCDPISEHNRLYWYRQTLGQGPEFLTYFQNEAQLEKSRLLSDRFSAERPKGSFSTLEIQRTEQGDSAMYLCASSSHPRQVEETQYFGPGTRLLVL.

This clonotype was counted between two and nine times. The chain uses TRBV5-6 and TRBJ1-1; perhaps TRBD1 as D (5 bases). The CDR3 totals 17 residues. Deletions cut 4 bases from V and 5 bases from J, with 24 bases between. CDR1 is SGHDT and CDR2 is YYEEEE in the germline V gene. The chain's CDR3 is CASSPTGTPSVGTEAFF. CDR3 in DNA: TGTGCCAGCAGCCCGACCGGGACTCCTTCGGTGGGAACTGAAGCTTTCTTT.